This T cell receptor (beta chain) was recovered during a study of metastatic and nonmetastatic thyroid tumors. Study-level information: The comparison covered peripheral blood and tumor or nodule tissue in malignant and benign thyroid patients.

The length of the CDR3 is 16 residues. Germline CDR1 SGHVS, CDR2 FNYEAQ. The ends were cut back, 5 bases at V and 0 bases at J, with 15 bases in the middle. Among the patients, none had received any treatment before thyroid surgery. Study-wide points: Malignant thyroid tumors reportedly had TCR beta diversity that was significantly higher than in benign nodules, in blood and tumor.

As processed by the authors: A classifier for distant metastasis in papillary thyroid cancer was constructed using CDR3 differences observed across clinicopathological groups. TCRdb re-called clones from the PCR reads using MiXCR. TCRdb, not the authors, supplied the V and J calls. The sample has tens of thousands of clones, around a quarter seen once. On this clone itself: Its antigen is currently unknown.

The sample consisted of blood. The chain links TRBV7-6 to TRBJ2-3, with D tentatively TRBD2 (6 bases). The origin of this receptor is a male donor with papillary thyroid cancer or a benign thyroid nodule (not recorded which). Some clones in this sample may be carry-over from other donors' samples. CDR3 amino acids: CASSLRQSGSTDTQYF. DNA of the CDR3: TGTGCCAGCAGCCTAAGACAAAGCGGGAGCACAGATACGCAGTATTTT.